Shown below are 29 T cell receptor beta chains from a single sample sequenced in a study of blood T cell repertoires in COVID-19. The table came from immunoSEQ multiplex PCR; TCRdb's copy has only in-frame clones and leaves some out. This sample has a few hundred thousand clones, with around nine tenths found just once. The sample taken for sequencing was peripheral blood. The receptors originated from a man aged 55 to 69 who had recovered from COVID-19.

This clone was seen once. V usage is TRBV7-2 and J usage is TRBJ2-3; 8 bases fit TRBD2. Trimming took 2 bases from V and 2 from J; bases not matched to a gene: 9. The CDR3 length is 17 residues. The germline V gene has CDR1 SGHTA and CDR2 FQGNSA. CDR3 sequence: CASSLRPAGVTTDTQYF. CDR3 bases: TGTGCCAGCAGCTTAAGGCCAGCGGGGGTGACCACAGATACGCAGTATTTT.

This sequence joins TRBV11-3 and TRBJ2-1, with D maybe TRBD1 (5 bases). The germline CDR1 and CDR2 sequences are SGHNT and YENEEA. Between the trimmed V and J ends, which lost 0 bases and 7 bases, there was a span of 13 bases. CDR3 length equals 15 residues. In DNA, the CDR3 is TGTGCCAGCAGCTTAGATGGTCCAGGGAATAATGAGCAGTTCTTC. It specifies CASSLDGPGNNEQFF.

The chain carries TRBV6-5 and TRBJ1-5; D is perhaps TRBD1 (5 bases). The length of the CDR3 is 13 residues. V lost 8 bases, J lost 4 bases, and 12 bases lay in between. Germline CDR1 and CDR2: MNHEY and SVGAGI. CDR3 bases: TGTGCCAGCTCCAGACAGTTAAATCAGCCCCAGCATTTT. Amino acids: CASSRQLNQPQHF.

The chain couples TRBV4-1 to TRBJ1-5; D is ambiguous. V was shortened by 3 bases and J by 3 bases, with 12 bases between the two germline ends. The CDR3 spans 15 residues. Germline-derived CDR1 and CDR2 are MGHRA and YSYEKL. Here the CDR3 DNA reads TGCGCCAGCAGCCAGAGCGGGTTACTCAATCAGCCCCAGCATTTT. This translates into CASSQSGLLNQPQHF.

This clone has just one count. Here the CDR3 reads CASSYRLVGTDTQYF. CDR3 sequence (DNA): TGTGCCAGCAGTTACAGACTAGTAGGCACAGATACGCAGTATTTT. The chain couples TRBV6-2 or TRBV6-3 to TRBJ2-3; D is possibly TRBD2 (6 bases). Germline V lookup: CDR1 MNHEY, CDR2 SVGEGT. Trimming stripped 2 bases from V and 1 base from J, with 10 bases between. This CDR3 has 15 residues.

The chain employs TRBV6-5 and TRBJ2-7; D is possibly TRBD1 (6 bases). The CDR3 runs 14 residues. Germline V lookup: CDR1 MNHEY, CDR2 SVGAGI. Between the trimmed V and J ends, which lost 2 bases and 6 bases, there was a span of 14 bases. CDR3 coding DNA: TGTGCCAGCAGTTACGCCGGGACATCAGTCGAGCAGTACTTC. It codes for CASSYAGTSVEQYF.

This clone has just one count. This rearrangement joins TRBV5-8 to TRBJ2-1, with D perhaps matching TRBD1 (6 bases). V dropped 5 bases and J dropped 0 bases, with 12 bases sitting between them. This CDR3 comprises 15 residues. Looked up from germline, CDR1 is SGHTS and CDR2 is YDEGEE. The CDR3 sequence: CASSYGQNSYNEQFF. In nucleotides, the CDR3 is TGTGCCAGCAGTTACGGACAGAACTCCTACAATGAGCAGTTCTTC.

The gene calls are TRBV24-1 and TRBJ2-1; D is possibly TRBD2 (7 bases). The CDR3 contains 15 residues. CDR1 KGHDR and CDR2 SFDVKD come from the germline V gene. V was cut by 9 bases and J by 5 bases, with 19 bases left in between. As DNA, the CDR3 is TGTGCCACCGGAGAGGGGGGGCGCGCAGACAATGAGCAGTTCTTC. Residues: CATGEGGRADNEQFF.

The rearrangement joins TRBV7-2 to TRBJ2-1, with 14 positions matching TRBD2. The CDR3 consists of 17 residues. The germline V gene encodes CDR1 SGHTA and CDR2 FQGNSA. V was clipped by 6 bases and J by 6 bases; unmatched bases: 10. The CDR3 nucleotides read TGTGCCAGCAGTCCTCCCTCCGGGACTAGCGGGAGCAATGAGCAGTTCTTC. As protein: CASSPPSGTSGSNEQFF.

V and J are TRBV30 and TRBJ1-4; tentatively, D is TRBD1 (5 bases). The CDR3 contains 13 residues. V was cut by 3 bases and J by 4 bases, with 9 bases left in between. Germline V gene lookup returns CDR1 GTSNPN and CDR2 SVGIG (reference sequence). CDR3 sequence (DNA): TGTGCCTGGAGACCCAGGGATAATGAAAAACTGTTTTTT. Amino acid sequence: CAWRPRDNEKLFF.

This sequence joins TRBV30 and TRBJ1-2, with a tentative D call TRBD1 (6 bases). The CDR3 totals 12 residues. Trimming pared 3 bases from V and 6 bases from J, leaving 11 bases between. Germline CDR1 is GTSNPN and CDR2 is SVGIG (reference sequence). CDR3 residues: CAWSRGGHGYTF. CDR3 bases: TGTGCCTGGAGCAGGGGAGGGCATGGCTACACCTTC.

The chain uses TRBV6-2 or TRBV6-3 and TRBJ2-7, with D possibly matching TRBD2 (6 bases). Germline V gives CDR1 MNHEY, CDR2 SVGEGT. CDR3 length: 15 amino acids. Trimming took 5 bases from V and 0 from J, leaving 14 bases between them. The CDR3 nucleotides are TGTGCCAGCAGTCGAGCGGGCCTTTACTCCTACGAGCAGTACTTC. Its protein product is CASSRAGLYSYEQYF.

This clone is a singleton in its sample. This chain uses TRBV5-1 with TRBJ1-3; TRBD1 agrees at 8 bases. CDR1 SGHRS and CDR2 YFSETQ come from the germline V gene. This CDR3 spans 17 amino acids. After removal of 4 bases from V and 1 base from J, the junction contained 10 bases not matched to a gene. The CDR3 loop is CASSLLQGASSGNTIYF. As DNA, the CDR3 is TGCGCCAGCAGCCTCCTGCAGGGGGCTAGTTCTGGAAACACCATATATTTT.

This sequence joins TRBV28 and TRBJ1-2, with TRBD1 identical over 7 bases. This CDR3 contains 13 residues. J gave up 7 bases and V 6 bases, and 8 bases lay outside the gene matches. From germline, CDR1 is MDHEN and CDR2 SYDVKM. Here the CDR3 DNA reads TGTGCCAGCAGACAAAGGGGGCATTTTGGCTACACCTTC. Protein: CASRQRGHFGYTF.

The V call is TRBV3-1 (or the pseudogene TRBV3-2), the J call TRBJ1-3, with a weak D call TRBD1 (5 bases). Germline CDR1 is LGHDT and CDR2 is YNNKEL (reference sequence). The V gene lost 7 bases and the J gene lost 1 base, with 14 bases spanning the gap. The CDR3 length is 15 residues. The CDR3 bases are TGTGCCAGCACCCCGAGCGGGGCTTCTGGAAACACCATATATTTT. It is translated as CASTPSGASGNTIYF.

About this clone itself: Other DNA sequences in the sample encode the same CDR3. V usage is TRBV27 and J usage is TRBJ2-7, with D possibly matching TRBD1 (6 bases). V dropped 2 bases and J dropped 0 bases, with 8 bases sitting between them. The CDR3 length is 14 residues. The germline gives CDR1 MNHEY, CDR2 SMNVEV (reference sequence). CDR3 sequence: CASSLARGSYEQYF. CDR3 DNA sequence: TGTGCCAGCAGTTTAGCCAGGGGCTCCTACGAGCAGTACTTC.

As for this clone: An end of the junction differs from the germline gene, which may be a read error. This chain joins TRBV6-5 and TRBJ1-1; TRBD1 matches 10 bases. Germline CDR1 MNHEY, CDR2 SVGAGI. This CDR3 has 13 residues. The CDR3 DNA sequence: TGTGCCAGCAGTTACTTCGGGACAGGGGATATAGTCTTT. This encodes CASSYFGTGDIVF.

Only a few counts were recorded for this clone. The chain combines TRBV5-1 with TRBJ1-1; 7 bases match TRBD1. The V gene's germline CDR1 is SGHRS and CDR2 YFSETQ. This CDR3 region has 15 residues. V lost 0 bases, J lost 4 bases, and 6 bases stayed unmatched. CDR3 nucleotides: TGCGCCAGCAGCTTGGAGGGGGCTACATTCACTGAAGCTTTCTTT. Its protein product is CASSLEGATFTEAFF.

The gene calls are TRBV2 and TRBJ1-5, with a possible D match to TRBD1 (5 bases). V lost 4 bases and J lost 4, with 8 bases in between. Germline V CDR1 and CDR2: SNHLY, FYNNEI. The CDR3 covers 13 residues. The CDR3 region has the DNA TGTGCCAGCAGTGTCAGGGTGAATCAGCCCCAGCATTTT. Protein product: CASSVRVNQPQHF. Filled out from reference TRBV2 and TRBJ1-5, the complete variable domain reads EPEVTQTPSHQVTQMGQEVILRCVPISNHLYFYWYRQILGQKVEFLVSFYNNEISEKSEIFDDQFSVERPDGSNFTLKIRSTKLEDSAMYFCASSVRVNQPQHFGDGTRLSIL.

The chain uses TRBV14 and TRBJ1-1; D may be TRBD1 (5 bases). CDR1 is SGHDN, CDR2 FVKESK, per germline. Trimming removed 4 bases at V and 4 bases at J, with 13 bases between. This CDR3 has 14 residues. DNA of the CDR3: TGTGCCAGCAGCCTACTCACAGGCGGCACTGAAGCTTTCTTT. Translating it yields CASSLLTGGTEAFF.

The V gene is TRBV7-9, the J gene TRBJ2-5; TRBD2 agrees at 8 bases. This CDR3 is built from 16 residues. The V segment lost 2 bases and the J segment 6 bases; nucleotides outside the gene matches: 11. Germline CDR1 and CDR2: SEHNR and FQNEAQ (reference sequence). For the CDR3, the DNA is TGTGCCAGCAGCTTACAGACGGGAGGGCCAGGAAAGACCCAGTACTTC. Translating it yields CASSLQTGGPGKTQYF. Complete variable domain (other parts from reference TRBV7-9 and TRBJ2-5): DTGVSQNPRHKITKRGQNVTFRCDPISEHNRLYWYRQTLGQGPEFLTYFQNEAQLEKSRLLSDRFSAERPKGSFSTLEIQRTEQGDSAMYLCASSLQTGGPGKTQYFGPGTRLLVL.

The genes are TRBV7-3 and TRBJ2-5, with 7 bases matching TRBD2. Trimming cost V 5 bases and J 1 base; bases outside gene matches: 16. The CDR3 is 18 residues long. Germline-derived CDR1 and CDR2 are SGHTA and FQGTGA. The CDR3 bases are TGTGCCAGCAGCCCCCTCGCGCTGGCGGGGGACTTCCAAGAGACCCAGTACTTC. Its translation is CASSPLALAGDFQETQYF.

This clone is a singleton in its sample. The rearrangement joins TRBV28 to TRBJ2-7; D is uncertain. The V end was cut by 5 bases, the J end by 1 base, with 9 bases between. Germline CDR1 and CDR2: MDHEN and SYDVKM. The CDR3 runs to 13 residues. The CDR3 DNA reads TGTGCCAGCAGTCCGACTGGGTCCTACGAGCAGTACTTC. Translation gives CASSPTGSYEQYF.

The chain joins TRBV10-2 to TRBJ1-4; D call uncertain. The germline V gene has CDR1 WSHSY and CDR2 SAAADI. V was clipped by 6 bases and J by 8 bases, with 13 bases between them. This CDR3 is built from 13 residues. CDR3 region: CASRNSGREKLFF. DNA for the CDR3: TGCGCCAGCAGGAATTCGGGTCGAGAAAAACTGTTTTTT.

This clone was seen only a few times. The chain has TRBV19 and TRBJ1-5; TRBD1 aligns across 9 bases. Germline values: CDR1 LNHDA, CDR2 SQIVND (reference sequence). The CDR3 has 16 residues. V lost 8 bases, J lost 4 bases, and 12 bases stayed unmatched. The CDR3, as DNA: TGTGCCAGTCATGAAGGGACAGGGAACGGTAATCAGCCCCAGCATTTT. Translating it yields CASHEGTGNGNQPQHF.

J is TRBJ2-1 and V is TRBV27, with 7 bases aligning to TRBD2. The germline CDR1 and CDR2 sequences are MNHEY and SMNVEV (reference sequence). This CDR3 contains 15 residues. V trimming: 8 bases; J trimming: 3 bases; junction bases outside the gene matches: 10. As DNA, the CDR3 is TGTGCCAGCCTGAGAGTGGCTAGCGGCTACAATGAGCAGTTCTTC. Translation: CASLRVASGYNEQFF.

V is TRBV5-1 and J is TRBJ2-1; 8 nucleotides line up with TRBD2. Germline-derived CDR1 and CDR2 are SGHRS and YFSETQ. The CDR3 length is 14 residues. The J segment lost 7 bases and the V segment lost 5 bases, leaving 8 bases of the junction unmatched. CDR3 coding DNA: TGCGCCAGCAGTCCGCTAGCGGGCTTAAATGAGCAGTTCTTC. Protein product: CASSPLAGLNEQFF.

V and J are TRBV5-1 and TRBJ1-1; TRBD1 aligns across 9 bases. This CDR3 is 15 amino acids long. V was pared by 3 bases and J by 6 bases, with 9 bases of the junction left unmatched. Germline V gene sequence: CDR1 SGHRS, CDR2 YFSETQ. As DNA, the CDR3 is TGCGCCAGCAGCTCAACCGCCGGGACAGGGTCTGAAGCTTTCTTT. It specifies CASSSTAGTGSEAFF.

This clone was seen a single time. The chain is built from TRBV5-1 and TRBJ2-3; the D is unclear. This CDR3 spans 14 amino acids. V was clipped by 0 bases and J by 4 bases, with 9 bases between them. The germline V gene has CDR1 SGHRS and CDR2 YFSETQ. The CDR3 loop reads CASSLVSGSDTQYF. As DNA, the CDR3 is TGCGCCAGCAGCTTGGTTTCCGGGTCAGATACGCAGTATTTT.